This TCR beta chain appears in the sequencing data of a study of T cell responses to AZD1222 COVID-19 vaccine. Background on the study: The study pooled second doses at about 4 or about 12 weeks.

The repertoire was sequenced with immunoSEQ multiplex PCR; TCRdb's copy has only in-frame clones and lacks some. The sample gives about 110,000 clones, about 88% of which show up once; roughly 1.6% is in the top ten. V dropped 3 bases and J dropped 8; count of bases not matched to a gene: 11. The CDR3 has 15 residues. In germline, CDR1 is GTSNPN, CDR2 SVGIG (reference sequence). The chain recombines TRBV30 with TRBJ1-3; 9 bases agree with TRBD1. The receptor's source is an adult in good health. The sample was peripheral blood, taken on day 0 of AZD1222 vaccination. The CDR3, as DNA: TGTGCCTGGAGACGGGACAGGGTAACGGAGGACACCATATATTTT. It codes for CAWRRDRVTEDTIYF.